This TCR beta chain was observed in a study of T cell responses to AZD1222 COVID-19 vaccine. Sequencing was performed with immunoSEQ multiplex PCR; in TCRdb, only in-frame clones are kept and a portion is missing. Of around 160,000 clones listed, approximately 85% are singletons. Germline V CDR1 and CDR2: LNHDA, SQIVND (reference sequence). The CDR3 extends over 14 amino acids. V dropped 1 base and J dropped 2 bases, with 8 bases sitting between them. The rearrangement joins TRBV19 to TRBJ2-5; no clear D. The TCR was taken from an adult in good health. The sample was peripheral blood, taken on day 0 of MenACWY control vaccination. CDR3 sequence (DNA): TGTGCCAGTAGTATAGGACTTCTACAAGAGACCCAGTACTTC. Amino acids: CASSIGLLQETQYF.